These 32 T cell receptor beta chains originate from one sample sequenced in a study of high-grade serous ovarian cancer treatment subgroups. The tumor samples were collected prior to definitive surgery or chemotherapy. Repertoires were generated with immunoSEQ multiplex PCR, while TCRdb's copy carries only in-frame clones and drops some. The sample carries 30,000 or so clones, around 80% recorded once. Sequenced: tumor tissue. The receptors here all came from a human donor with high-grade serous ovarian cancer.

This clone is a singleton in its sample. The chain recombines TRBV7-6 with TRBJ2-3; TRBD2 matches 8 bases. The CDR3 spans 15 residues. Germline loops: CDR1 SGHVS, CDR2 FNYEAQ. With V trimmed by 4 bases and J by 4 bases, 7 bases remained unmatched. Here the CDR3 reads CASSSREGPADTQYF. The CDR3 nucleotides read TGTGCCAGCAGCTCTCGGGAGGGCCCCGCAGATACGCAGTATTTT. Together with reference TRBV7-6 and TRBJ2-3, the CDR3 gives the full variable domain: GAGVSQSPRYKVTKRGQDVALRCDPISGHVSLYWYRQALGQGPEFLTYFNYEAQQDKSGLPNDRFSAERPEGSISTLTIQRTEQRDSAMYRCASSSREGPADTQYFGPGTRLTVL.

This rearrangement joins TRBV28 to TRBJ1-2, with D uncertain. V was cut by 4 bases and J by 2 bases, with 17 bases left in between. Germline V gives CDR1 MDHEN, CDR2 SYDVKM. The CDR3 spans 16 residues. The DNA of the CDR3 is TGTGCCAGCAGTTCCCCGCGGGCCGCCAAAAACTATGGCTACACCTTC. Amino acid sequence: CASSSPRAAKNYGYTF.

The rearrangement links TRBV11-1 to TRBJ2-1; D is tentatively TRBD1 or TRBD2 (5 bases each). The CDR3 sequence is 15 residues long. Deletions cut 2 bases from V and 8 bases from J, with 16 bases between. The germline V gene has CDR1 SGHAT and CDR2 FQDESV (reference sequence). This CDR3 is CASSLNVGARDEQFF. In DNA form, the CDR3 reads TGTGCCAGCAGCTTAAACGTTGGGGCGCGGGATGAGCAGTTCTTC.

The chain employs TRBV28 and TRBJ2-7; D is uncertain. V gave up 7 bases and J gave up 6 bases, with 16 bases separating them. CDR3 size: 13 residues. Germline V gene lookup returns CDR1 MDHEN and CDR2 SYDVKM. In DNA, the CDR3 is TGTGCCAGCAAGGTCGGGTCCCCCGGCGAGCAGTACTTC. This encodes CASKVGSPGEQYF.

V is TRBV6-1 and J is TRBJ2-7; 10 bases align to TRBD2. The CDR3 loop spans 16 amino acids. Germline V lookup: CDR1 MNHNS, CDR2 SASEGT. Trimming took 1 base from V and 7 from J; bases not matched to a gene: 10. CDR3: CASSEGLAGSKPEQYF. CDR3 sequence (DNA): TGTGCCAGCAGTGAAGGACTAGCGGGTTCCAAGCCTGAGCAGTACTTC.

The gene calls are TRBV6-5 and TRBJ2-1; D is undetermined. Germline V gene data show CDR1 as MNHEY and CDR2 as SVGAGI. The CDR3 contains 14 residues. Between the trimmed V and J ends, which lost 6 bases and 1 base, there was a span of 10 bases. CDR3 DNA sequence: TGTGCCAGCAGGCACGGTGAATCCTACAATGAGCAGTTCTTC. Encoded protein: CASRHGESYNEQFF.

This clone was seen once. The rearrangement links TRBV10-3 to TRBJ2-2, with unresolved D. The V end was cut by 0 bases, the J end by 4 bases, with 12 bases between. Germline CDR1 ENHRY, CDR2 SYGVKD. The CDR3 is 16 amino acids. DNA of the CDR3: TGTGCCATCAGTGAGTCCCCCCCTCTAGGCACCGGGGAGCTGTTTTTT. Protein: CAISESPPLGTGELFF.

CDR3 in amino acids: CASSLRPQVYYGYTF. The DNA of the CDR3 is TGTGCCAGCAGTTTACGTCCACAGGTCTACTATGGCTACACCTTC. The chain has TRBV28 and TRBJ1-2; D is perhaps TRBD1 (5 bases). The germline V gene encodes CDR1 MDHEN and CDR2 SYDVKM. Deletions cut 2 bases from V and 3 bases from J, with 13 bases between. The CDR3 is made up of 15 amino acids.

The chain joins TRBV11-2 to TRBJ2-3; D gene uncertain. CDR3 length: 12 residues. V was pared by 0 bases and J by 4 bases, with 2 bases between. The germline CDR1 and CDR2 sequences are SGHAT and FQNNGV. DNA for the CDR3: TGTGCCAGCAGCTTAGACGCAGATACGCAGTATTTT. It is translated as CASSLDADTQYF.

This clone has only a few counts. The genes are TRBV7-6 and TRBJ1-1; 7 nucleotides line up with TRBD1. Germline-derived CDR1 and CDR2 are SGHVS and FNYEAQ. The V gene end was trimmed by 2 bases and the J gene end by 1 base; junction bases not matched to a gene: 4. This CDR3 region has 15 residues. The DNA of the CDR3 is TGTGCCAGCAGCTTAAGGGGGACAGCGAACACTGAAGCTTTCTTT. Translation gives CASSLRGTANTEAFF.

The chain uses TRBV7-3 and TRBJ1-4; TRBD1 matches at 8 bases. There are 17 residues in the CDR3. Losses at the gene ends were 2 bases for V and 3 bases for J; bases not matched to a gene: 8. The V gene's germline CDR1 is SGHTA and CDR2 FQGTGA. The CDR3 DNA reads TGTGCCAGCAGCTTATCAGGGGGCGTATATCCTAATGAAAAACTGTTTTTT. Amino acids: CASSLSGGVYPNEKLFF.

The genes are TRBV28 and TRBJ2-7, with D tentatively TRBD2 (9 bases). Deletions cut 8 bases from V and 7 bases from J, with 33 bases between. CDR3 length: 18 amino acids. In germline, CDR1 is MDHEN, CDR2 SYDVKM. CDR3 residues: CASPPTGVIAGATREQYF. Written as DNA, the CDR3 is TGTGCCAGCCCACCGACAGGGGTTATAGCGGGGGCTACGCGAGAGCAGTACTTC.

The chain employs TRBV25-1 and TRBJ1-1, with D maybe TRBD1 (5 bases). This CDR3 is 13 amino acids long. Germline assignment: CDR1 MGHDK and CDR2 SYGVNS. The V gene lost 2 bases and the J gene lost 13 bases, with 17 bases spanning the gap. CDR3 nucleotides: TGTGCCAGCAGTGAACTCGCAACCGGGACTGTTTTCTTT. Translated, it gives CASSELATGTVFF.

This clone was found a few times. This chain connects TRBV5-5 to TRBJ1-2; D uncertain. Trimming stripped 4 bases from V and 0 bases from J, with 10 bases between. The CDR3 loop spans 14 amino acids. Per germline, CDR1 SGHKS and CDR2 YYEKEE (reference sequence). CDR3 sequence: CASSLDWTNYGYTF. CDR3 DNA: TGTGCCAGCAGCCTAGACTGGACTAACTATGGCTACACCTTC.

V gene TRBV5-1 combines with J gene TRBJ2-7; D is unclear. The ends were cut back, 3 bases at V and 7 bases at J, with 11 bases in the middle. Germline values: CDR1 SGHRS, CDR2 YFSETQ. The CDR3 is 12 residues long. The chain's CDR3 is CASSSNSLEQYF. The CDR3 nucleotides read TGCGCCAGCAGCTCAAACAGTCTTGAGCAGTACTTC.

This chain links TRBV6-4 with TRBJ2-1, with D tentatively TRBD1 (5 bases). Germline-derived CDR1 and CDR2 are MRHNA and SNTAGT. V was trimmed by 4 bases and J by 5 bases, leaving 27 bases between them. The CDR3 is 19 residues long. CDR3 nucleotides: TGTGCCAGCAGTGCCTCGTTTGTAGGGGCGAGAGGCAACGACAATGAGCAGTTCTTC. It codes for CASSASFVGARGNDNEQFF.

The rearrangement joins TRBV6-1 to TRBJ2-7, with D maybe TRBD2 (6 bases). Trimming shortened V by 6 bases and J by 0 bases, and 9 bases separated the two germline ends. CDR1 MNHNS and CDR2 SASEGT come from the germline V gene. The CDR3 has 13 residues. CDR3 residues: CASRRDASYEQYF. The CDR3 coding sequence is TGTGCCAGCAGGCGGGACGCCTCCTACGAGCAGTACTTC.

This clone is a singleton in its sample. The chain uses TRBV2 and TRBJ2-5; 8 positions agree with TRBD1. V gave up 7 bases and J gave up 1 base; unmatched junction bases: 5. Germline-derived CDR1 and CDR2 are SNHLY and FYNNEI. The CDR3 extends over 14 amino acids. The CDR3 protein is CASTRQGSQETQYF. The CDR3 DNA sequence: TGTGCCAGCACCCGACAGGGGTCCCAAGAGACCCAGTACTTC.

The V gene is TRBV7-8, the J gene TRBJ1-4; D ambiguous. V was cut by 2 bases and J by 0 bases, with 7 bases left in between. The CDR3 extends over 15 amino acids. Germline CDR1 SGHVS, CDR2 FQNEAQ. The CDR3 region is CASSLFLATNEKLFF. CDR3 DNA: TGTGCCAGCAGCTTATTCCTCGCAACTAATGAAAAACTGTTTTTT.

The rearrangement uses TRBV27 and TRBJ2-3, with 7 bases identical to TRBD2. The germline CDR1 and CDR2 sequences are MNHEY and SMNVEV (reference sequence). CDR3 length: 15 residues. With 6 bases clipped from V and 1 base from J, the junction kept 7 bases outside the gene matches. In nucleotides, the CDR3 is TGTGCCAGCAGGCCGGCGGGAGCGGGCACAGATACGCAGTATTTT. Translation gives CASRPAGAGTDTQYF.

This chain joins TRBV28 and TRBJ1-2, with D uncertain. Trimming cost V 3 bases and J 4 bases, with 15 bases left between them. The CDR3 length is 15 residues. CDR1 MDHEN and CDR2 SYDVKM come from the germline V gene. This chain's CDR3 is CASSFLRGSGYGYTF. CDR3 DNA: TGTGCCAGCAGTTTTCTGCGAGGATCCGGCTATGGCTACACCTTC.

This sequence joins TRBV4-1 and TRBJ1-2, with D uncertain. The V gene's germline CDR1 is MGHRA and CDR2 YSYEKL. V lost 3 bases and J 5 bases, leaving 16 bases between the germline ends. The CDR3 has 15 residues. CDR3 sequence: CASSQGLGSAYGYTF. The CDR3 DNA is TGCGCCAGCAGCCAGGGCTTAGGATCAGCTTATGGCTACACCTTC.

The V gene is TRBV12-5, the J gene TRBJ2-2; no clear D gene. V was clipped by 1 base and J by 5 bases, with 2 bases between them. Germline CDR1 reads LGHNT; CDR2 reads FRNRAP. The CDR3 extends over 12 amino acids. The CDR3 nucleotides are TGTGCTAGTGGTTTGGCGACCGGGGAGCTGTTTTTT. Protein: CASGLATGELFF.

The genes are TRBV14 and TRBJ2-5; TRBD2 agrees at 13 bases. J was trimmed by 5 bases and V by 0 bases; bases with no gene match: 12. CDR3 length: 19 residues. Germline CDR1 and CDR2: SGHDN and FVKESK. For the CDR3, the DNA is TGTGCCAGCAGCCAAGATCTAGGACTAGCGGGAGAGGTTTGGGAGACCCAGTACTTC. It translates to CASSQDLGLAGEVWETQYF.

This clone has only one observation. This chain links TRBV5-6 with TRBJ2-7, with 8 bases fitting TRBD1. The CDR3 covers 15 residues. Germline CDR1 and CDR2: SGHDT and YYEEEE. Trimming cost V 0 bases and J 1 base; bases outside gene matches: 3. CDR3 amino acids: CASSLGRGRSYEQYF. In nucleotides, the CDR3 is TGTGCCAGCAGCTTGGGCAGGGGGCGATCCTACGAGCAGTACTTC.

Here the CDR3 DNA reads TGTGCCAGCAGCGTCAACCCGGGAGTGGGGCAGTTCTTC. It translates to CASSVNPGVGQFF. J is TRBJ2-1 and V is TRBV7-2, with D perhaps TRBD2 (6 bases). Germline CDR1 and CDR2: SGHTA and FQGNSA. This CDR3 comprises 13 residues. V lost 5 bases to trimming and J lost 12 bases, with 17 bases between them.

With regard to this clone: At one end, the junction sequence differs from germline, possibly due to a read error. The chain combines TRBV7-7 with TRBJ2-1, with a possible D match to TRBD2 (6 bases). The CDR3 is made up of 16 amino acids. CDR1 SSHAT and CDR2 FNYEAQ come from the germline V gene (reference sequence). The CDR3 sequence is CASSPAGPSSYNEQFF. For the CDR3, the DNA is TGTGCTAGCAGCCCCGCGGGGCCCAGCTCCTACAATGAGCAGTTCTTC.

This clone was seen a single time. The CDR3 nucleotides are TGTGCCTGGAGTAGATCACAGGGAGGCTACGAGCAGTACTTC. As protein: CAWSRSQGGYEQYF. This chain uses TRBV30 with TRBJ2-7; D may correspond to TRBD1 or TRBD2 (6 bases each). Germline V gives CDR1 GTSNPN, CDR2 SVGIG (reference sequence). The CDR3 covers 14 residues. Trimming took off 2 bases at V and 3 bases at J, with 14 bases between the two ends. Looking up the rest from reference TRBV30 and TRBJ2-7 gives the full variable domain: SQTIHQWPATLVQPVGSPLSLECTVEGTSNPNLYWYRQAAGRGLQLLFYSVGIGQISSEVPQNLSASRPQDRQFILSSKKLLLSDSGFYLCAWSRSQGGYEQYFGPGTRLTVT.

The V and J genes are TRBV4-2 and TRBJ2-6, with D possibly TRBD2 on 6 matching bases. This CDR3 has 18 amino acids. V was clipped by 0 bases and J by 3 bases, with 15 bases between them. Germline CDR1 LGHNA, CDR2 YNFKEQ. The CDR3 here is CASSQELSRGSGANVLTF. The CDR3 DNA reads TGTGCCAGCAGCCAAGAATTGTCCCGGGGGAGTGGGGCCAACGTCCTGACTTTC.

V usage is TRBV6-1 and J usage is TRBJ1-2, with unresolved D. The germline CDR1 and CDR2 sequences are MNHNS and SASEGT. The CDR3 loop spans 16 amino acids. Trimming stripped 0 bases from V and 0 bases from J, with 11 bases between. This chain's CDR3 is CASSEALLASNYGYTF. The CDR3 coding sequence is TGTGCCAGCAGTGAAGCCCTGCTCGCTTCTAACTATGGCTACACCTTC.

J is TRBJ1-4 and V is TRBV5-1; D is unresolved. Trimming cost V 0 bases and J 0 bases, with 3 bases left between them. CDR1 is SGHRS and CDR2 is YFSETQ in the germline V gene. The CDR3 loop spans 14 amino acids. The CDR3 bases are TGCGCCAGCAGCTTGGGGACAACTAATGAAAAACTGTTTTTT. Amino acids: CASSLGTTNEKLFF.

The CDR3 here is CASSTTGYSYEQYF. The DNA for the CDR3 is TGTGCCAGCAGTACGACAGGTTACTCCTACGAGCAGTACTTC. This chain uses TRBV6-5 with TRBJ2-5; possible D gene TRBD1, 6 bases. Judging by the DNA end, TRBJ2-7 fits better; the J call may be wrong. CDR1 MNHEY and CDR2 SVGAGI come from the germline V gene. The CDR3 runs to 14 residues.